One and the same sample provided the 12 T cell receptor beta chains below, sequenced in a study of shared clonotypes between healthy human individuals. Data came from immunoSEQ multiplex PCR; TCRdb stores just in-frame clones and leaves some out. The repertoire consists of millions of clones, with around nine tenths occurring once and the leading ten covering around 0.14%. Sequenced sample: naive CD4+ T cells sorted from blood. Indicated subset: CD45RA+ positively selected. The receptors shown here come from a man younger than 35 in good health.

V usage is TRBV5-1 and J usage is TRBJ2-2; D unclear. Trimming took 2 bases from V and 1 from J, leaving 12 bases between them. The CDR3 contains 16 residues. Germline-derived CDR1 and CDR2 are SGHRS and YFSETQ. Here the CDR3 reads CASSFGGSVNTGELFF. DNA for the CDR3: TGCGCCAGCAGCTTCGGTGGCAGCGTGAACACCGGGGAGCTGTTTTTT.

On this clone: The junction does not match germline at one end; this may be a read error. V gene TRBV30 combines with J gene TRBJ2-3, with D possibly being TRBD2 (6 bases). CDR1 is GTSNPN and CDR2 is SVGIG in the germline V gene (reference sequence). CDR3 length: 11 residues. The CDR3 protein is CAWSVGTFKLF. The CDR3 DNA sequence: TGTGCCTGGAGTGTGGGGACTTTTAAACTATTT.

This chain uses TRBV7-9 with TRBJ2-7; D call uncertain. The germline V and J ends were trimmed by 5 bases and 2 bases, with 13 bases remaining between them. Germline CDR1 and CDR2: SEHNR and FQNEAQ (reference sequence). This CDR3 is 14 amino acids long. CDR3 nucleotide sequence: TGTGCCAGCAGCAACAACAATCCCCCCTACGAGCAGTACTTC. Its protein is CASSNNNPPYEQYF.

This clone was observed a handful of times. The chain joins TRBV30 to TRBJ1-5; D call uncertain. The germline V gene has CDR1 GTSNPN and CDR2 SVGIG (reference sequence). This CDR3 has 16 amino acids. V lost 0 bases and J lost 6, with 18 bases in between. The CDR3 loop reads CAWSVHIGGKAQPQHF. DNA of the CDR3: TGTGCCTGGAGTGTACATATAGGAGGGAAAGCTCAGCCCCAGCATTTT. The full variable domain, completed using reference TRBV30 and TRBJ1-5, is SQTIHQWPATLVQPVGSPLSLECTVEGTSNPNLYWYRQAAGRGLQLLFYSVGIGQISSEVPQNLSASRPQDRQFILSSKKLLLSDSGFYLCAWSVHIGGKAQPQHFGDGTRLSIL.

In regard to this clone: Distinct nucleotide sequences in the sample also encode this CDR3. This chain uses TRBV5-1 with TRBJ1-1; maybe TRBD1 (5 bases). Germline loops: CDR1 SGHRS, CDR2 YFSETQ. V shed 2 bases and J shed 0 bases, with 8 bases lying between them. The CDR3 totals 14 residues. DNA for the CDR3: TGCGCCAGCAGCTTTACGGGGCTGAACACTGAAGCTTTCTTT. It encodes CASSFTGLNTEAFF.

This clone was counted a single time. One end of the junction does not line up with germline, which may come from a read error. The CDR3 spells CASSIADPGLALF. CDR3 nucleotides: TGTGCCAGTAGTATAGCGGACCCGGGACTAGCCCTCTTC. The V gene is TRBV19, the J gene TRBJ2-1, with 9 bases matching TRBD2. Per the germline V gene, CDR1 is LNHDA and CDR2 is SQIVND (reference sequence). The CDR3 has 13 amino acids. The entire variable domain, with the rest obtained from reference TRBV19 and TRBJ2-1, is as follows: DGGITQSPKYLFRKEGQNVTLSCEQNLNHDAMYWYRQDPGQGLRLIYYSQIVNDFQKGDIAEGYSVSREKKESFPLTVTSAQKNPTAFYLCASSIADPGLALFGPGTRLTVL.

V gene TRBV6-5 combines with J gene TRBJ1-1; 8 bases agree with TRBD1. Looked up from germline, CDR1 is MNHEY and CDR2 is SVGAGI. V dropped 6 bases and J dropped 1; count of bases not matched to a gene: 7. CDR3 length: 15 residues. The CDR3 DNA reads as TGTGCCAGCAGAAGAGGACAGGGAGGGAACACTGAAGCTTTCTTT. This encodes CASRRGQGGNTEAFF.

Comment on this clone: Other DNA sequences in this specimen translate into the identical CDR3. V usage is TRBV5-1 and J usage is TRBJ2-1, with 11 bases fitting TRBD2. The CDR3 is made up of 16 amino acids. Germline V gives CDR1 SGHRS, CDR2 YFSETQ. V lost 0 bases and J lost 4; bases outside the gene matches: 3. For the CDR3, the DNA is TGCGCCAGCAGCTTGGGGCTAGCGGGAGGTTACAATGAGCAGTTCTTC. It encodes CASSLGLAGGYNEQFF.

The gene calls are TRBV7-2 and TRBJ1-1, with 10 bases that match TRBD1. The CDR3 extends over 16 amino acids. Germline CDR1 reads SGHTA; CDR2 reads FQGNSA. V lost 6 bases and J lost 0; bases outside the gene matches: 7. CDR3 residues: CASSKRTGGMNTEAFF. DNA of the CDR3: TGTGCCAGCAGTAAACGGACAGGGGGGATGAACACTGAAGCTTTCTTT.

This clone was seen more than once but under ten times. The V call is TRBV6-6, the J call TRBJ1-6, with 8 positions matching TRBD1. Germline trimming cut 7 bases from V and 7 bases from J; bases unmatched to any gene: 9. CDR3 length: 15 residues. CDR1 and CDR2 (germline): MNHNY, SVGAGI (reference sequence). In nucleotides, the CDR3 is TGTGCCAGCACCTATCCTACAGGGGGAAATTCACCCCTCCACTTT. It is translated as CASTYPTGGNSPLHF.

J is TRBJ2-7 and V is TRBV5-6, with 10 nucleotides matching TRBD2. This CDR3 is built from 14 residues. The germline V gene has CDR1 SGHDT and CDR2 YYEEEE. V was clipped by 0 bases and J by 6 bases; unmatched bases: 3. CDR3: CASSLAAGGLEQYF. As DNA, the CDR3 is TGTGCCAGCAGCTTGGCAGCGGGAGGGCTCGAGCAGTACTTC.

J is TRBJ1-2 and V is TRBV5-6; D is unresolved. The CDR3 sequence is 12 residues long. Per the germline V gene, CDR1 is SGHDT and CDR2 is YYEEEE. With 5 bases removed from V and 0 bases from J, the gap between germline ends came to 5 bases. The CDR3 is CASSRTNYGYTF. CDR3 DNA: TGTGCCAGCAGTAGGACTAACTATGGCTACACCTTC.